The source of this T cell receptor beta chain is a study of diagnostic markers for celiac disease (TCRdb year 2020). The sequencer listed for this sample is Illumina MiSeq. With the reads reprocessed by TCRdb, a single entry stands for each CDR3 protein sequence and no DNA is reported. The sample's table lists a count of about 5,600 distinct CDR3 sequences. The ten most abundant clones make up under 6% of the sample. The germline V gene (reference sequence) gives CDR1 as DFQATT and CDR2 as SNEGSKA. Including the terminal cysteine and phenylalanine, the CDR3 comprises 13 residues. No DNA accompanies this entry. Concerning this clonotype: Its antigen specificity is not known.

What was sequenced was either unsorted cells or a sorted T cell fraction (not recorded which). The sequence joins TRBV20-1 to TRBJ1-2. The receptor comes from a human donor. This table probably holds off-target reads from a library built for another chain. The CDR3 region: CSANQQVGYGYTF.